A single sample is the source of the 8 T cell receptor beta chains below, sequenced in a study of post-analysis software for immune sequencing data. Study results and caveats: A few TRBV segments were significantly more frequent in patients than in controls. TRBV5-6, TRBV5-1 and TRBV20-1 were among these segments.

Unique molecular identifiers were built into the TCR beta cDNA libraries. TCRdb redid the calling of the PCR reads with MiXCR, one entry per CDR3 protein. The table shows about 770,000 distinct CDR3 sequences, with just over 45% occurring only once. Their specific antigens are unknown. Sequenced input: blood. The receptors shown here come from a girl aged 10-17 years with multiple sclerosis.

The chain couples TRBV7-6 to TRBJ2-2; D is ambiguous. The germline V gene has CDR1 SGHVS and CDR2 FNYEAQ. V lost 1 base to trimming and J lost 7 bases, with 10 bases between them. The CDR3 has 14 amino acids. CDR3 amino acids: CASSLVVGHGELFF. In DNA form, the CDR3 reads TGTGCCAGCAGCTTAGTTGTAGGTCACGGGGAGCTGTTTTTT. The whole variable domain, filled in from reference TRBV7-6 and TRBJ2-2, reads GAGVSQSPRYKVTKRGQDVALRCDPISGHVSLYWYRQALGQGPEFLTYFNYEAQQDKSGLPNDRFSAERPEGSISTLTIQRTEQRDSAMYRCASSLVVGHGELFFGEGSRLTVL.

This clonotype was observed a handful of times. The chain recombines TRBV20-1 with TRBJ2-5; 11 bases are shared with TRBD1. V shed 6 bases and J 2 bases; nucleotides not matched to a gene: 5. Germline CDR1 is DFQATT and CDR2 is SNEGSKA (reference sequence). The CDR3 sequence is 14 residues long. The CDR3: CSAIRDRGQETQYF. The DNA for the CDR3 is TGCAGTGCCATACGGGACAGGGGGCAAGAGACCCAGTACTTC.

Concerning this clonotype itself: A read error may account for a junction end that differs from germline. V gene TRBV9 combines with J gene TRBJ1-6; D unclear. In germline, CDR1 is SGDLS, CDR2 YYNGEE. CDR3 length equals 14 residues. This CDR3 reads CARSVEGHNSPLHF. The CDR3 nucleotides are TGTGCCCGCAGCGTAGAAGGCCATAATTCACCCCTCCACTTT.

The chain links TRBV6-6 to TRBJ1-2; D is unresolved. Looked up from germline, CDR1 is MNHNY and CDR2 is SVGAGI (reference sequence). This CDR3 comprises 14 residues. V was cut by 10 bases and J by 2 bases, with 17 bases left in between. The CDR3 region is CATAGPETNYGYTF. The CDR3 bases are TGTGCCACCGCGGGTCCGGAGACCAACTATGGCTACACCTTC.

This clonotype has more than one count but fewer than ten. One junction end does not reproduce the germline sequence, and a read error may be involved. The rearrangement uses TRBV6-4 and TRBJ2-3; 7 bases fit TRBD1. Germline V CDR1 and CDR2: MRHNA, SNTAGT. CDR3 length: 14 amino acids. CDR3 amino acids: CASSVNPWTGTQYF. The DNA for the CDR3 is TGTGCCAGCAGTGTCAATCCCTGGACAGGTACGCAGTATTTT.

J is TRBJ1-1 and V is TRBV12-3 or TRBV12-4; D gene uncertain. Trimming left V 8 bases short and J 0 bases short, with 10 bases between. The CDR3 loop spans 13 amino acids. The DNA for the CDR3 is TGTGCCAGCCGGAGGACGATGAACACTGAAGCTTTCTTT. It yields the protein CASRRTMNTEAFF.

About this clonotype itself: The germline gene is not matched at one end of the junction; a read error may be the cause. The rearrangement links TRBV13 to TRBJ1-1, with 7 bases lining up with TRBD1. The CDR3 has 16 amino acids. The germline gives CDR1 PRHDT, CDR2 FYEKMQ (reference sequence). This CDR3 is CASSLRQGWLNTEAFF. In DNA form, the CDR3 reads TGTGCCAGCAGCTTGCGACAGGGATGGTTGAACACCGAAGCTTTCTTT.

This chain connects TRBV29-1 to TRBJ2-3; D is unclear. This CDR3 spans 14 amino acids. The ends were cut back, 0 bases at V and 3 bases at J, with 10 bases in the middle. The germline V gene has CDR1 SQVTM and CDR2 ANQGSEA. Here the CDR3 DNA reads TGCAGCGTTGAAGATCCAAGAAGGACAGATACGCAGTATTTT. Protein: CSVEDPRRTDTQYF.